The 32 T cell receptor beta chains presented below share a single source sample, sequenced in a study of PD-L1 blockade in urothelial cancer. Clones were sequenced by immunoSEQ multiplex PCR, and TCRdb holds only the in-frame ones, with some missing. The sample has about 45,000 clones, 88% seen once; the top ten hold roughly 14%. The sample here was PBMCs, taken around atezolizumab (anti-PD-L1) treatment. The receptors were sampled from a woman in her sixties with urothelial cancer.

The rearrangement uses TRBV5-6 and TRBJ1-2, with TRBD1 matching over 8 bases. V trimming: 4 bases; J trimming: 8 bases; junction bases outside the gene matches: 10. The CDR3 contains 14 residues. Germline loops: CDR1 SGHDT, CDR2 YYEEEE. DNA of the CDR3: TGTGCCAGCAGCCATCGGACAGGGTTCTGGGGCTACACCTTC. It yields the protein CASSHRTGFWGYTF.

The chain couples TRBV19 to TRBJ2-7, with a possible D match to TRBD1 (6 bases). V lost 7 bases to trimming and J lost 0 bases, with 10 bases between them. Germline values: CDR1 LNHDA, CDR2 SQIVND (reference sequence). The CDR3 is 13 residues long. The CDR3 nucleotides are TGTGCCAGTAAAGGGGGAAGCTCCTACGAGCAGTACTTC. As protein: CASKGGSSYEQYF.

This rearrangement joins TRBV11-2 to TRBJ1-5; 7 bases are a match to TRBD1. The CDR3 runs to 16 residues. Germline CDR1 and CDR2: SGHAT and FQNNGV. V trimming: 0 bases; J trimming: 3 bases; junction bases outside the gene matches: 5. CDR3 region: CASSLDGGQFNQPQHF. The CDR3 nucleotides read TGTGCCAGCAGCTTAGATGGGGGACAGTTCAATCAGCCCCAGCATTTT. Based on the CDR3 plus reference TRBV11-2 and TRBJ1-5, the full variable domain is EAGVAQSPRYKIIEKRQSVAFWCNPISGHATLYWYQQILGQGPKLLIQFQNNGVVDDSQLPKDRFSAERLKGVDSTLKIQPAKLEDSAVYLCASSLDGGQFNQPQHFGDGTRLSIL.

This chain joins TRBV19 and TRBJ2-3, with 9 positions matching TRBD1. The J segment lost 1 base and the V segment lost 10 bases, leaving 9 bases of the junction unmatched. The germline CDR1 and CDR2 sequences are LNHDA and SQIVND (reference sequence). This CDR3 contains 15 residues. Here the CDR3 reads CATSAQGAGTDTQYF. CDR3 DNA sequence: TGTGCCACCTCCGCACAGGGGGCGGGCACAGATACGCAGTATTTT.

The rearrangement uses TRBV9 and TRBJ2-7; tentatively, D is TRBD1 (6 bases). The ends were cut back, 4 bases at V and 0 bases at J, with 11 bases in the middle. The germline V gene encodes CDR1 SGDLS and CDR2 YYNGEE. The CDR3 has 14 residues. The CDR3 DNA is TGTGCCAGCAGCTTAGAAGGGGGCTCCTACGAGCAGTACTTC. It codes for CASSLEGGSYEQYF.

This clone was seen a single time. The CDR3 protein is CATFRGVGTEAFF. In DNA, the CDR3 is TGTGCCACCTTTCGGGGGGTCGGCACTGAAGCTTTCTTT. The rearrangement joins TRBV15 to TRBJ1-1; D might be TRBD1 (5 bases). Germline V gene lookup returns CDR1 LNHNV and CDR2 YYDKDF (reference sequence). The germline V and J ends were trimmed by 8 bases and 4 bases, with 14 bases remaining between them. The length of the CDR3 is 13 residues.

The chain combines TRBV9 with TRBJ2-4; TRBD2 aligns across 7 bases. The V and J ends lost 4 bases and 13 bases, in that order; junction bases with no gene match: 11. CDR1 and CDR2 (germline): SGDLS, YYNGEE. The CDR3 is made up of 13 amino acids. The CDR3 protein is CASSLSMEGLQYF. CDR3 nucleotide sequence: TGTGCCAGCAGCCTAAGTATGGAGGGACTACAGTACTTC.

V is TRBV27 and J is TRBJ1-2, with a possible D match to TRBD1 (5 bases). The CDR3 runs 15 residues. The germline V and J ends were trimmed by 6 bases and 7 bases, with 21 bases remaining between them. Germline V gene data show CDR1 as MNHEY and CDR2 as SMNVEV (reference sequence). The CDR3 DNA is TGTGCCAGCAGCCCTAGCTCTGCAGCCGGGGGTGGCTACACCTTC. Residues: CASSPSSAAGGGYTF.

This clone was recorded only once. The gene calls are TRBV7-8 and TRBJ2-3; possibly TRBD1 for D (5 bases). Trimming stripped 5 bases from V and 2 bases from J, with 20 bases between. Germline assignment: CDR1 SGHVS and CDR2 FQNEAQ. This CDR3 contains 17 residues. The CDR3 loop reads CASSRFLDTANTDTQYF. For the CDR3, the DNA is TGTGCCAGCAGCAGATTCTTGGACACCGCCAACACAGATACGCAGTATTTT.

The chain is built from TRBV18 and TRBJ1-4, with unresolved D. Germline CDR1 is KGHSH and CDR2 is LQKENI. The CDR3 is made up of 14 amino acids. The V gene lost 3 bases and the J gene lost 7 bases, with 12 bases spanning the gap. In DNA, the CDR3 is TGTGCCAGCTCACCCGGCACGGGGAGTGAAAAACTGTTTTTT. The encoded protein is CASSPGTGSEKLFF. Supplemented by reference TRBV18 and TRBJ1-4, the full variable domain reads NAGVMQNPRHLVRRRGQEARLRCSPMKGHSHVYWYRQLPEEGLKFMVYLQKENIIDESGMPKERFSAEFPKEGPSILRIQQVVRGDSAAYFCASSPGTGSEKLFFGSGTQLSVL.

The chain is built from TRBV7-8 and TRBJ2-7; 9 nucleotides line up with TRBD2. The CDR3 has 15 residues. In germline, CDR1 is SGHVS, CDR2 FQNEAQ. The ends lost 1 base at V and 2 bases at J; junction bases unmatched: 3. CDR3 coding DNA: TGTGCCAGCAGCTTAGGGGGCGGGAGGGCCTACGAGCAGTACTTC. It specifies CASSLGGGRAYEQYF. Full variable domain (outside the CDR3, taken from reference TRBV7-8 and TRBJ2-7): GAGVSQSPRYKVAKRGQDVALRCDPISGHVSLFWYQQALGQGPEFLTYFQNEAQLDKSGLPSDRFFAERPEGSVSTLKIQRTQQEDSAVYLCASSLGGGRAYEQYFGPGTRLTVT.

The genes are TRBV5-4 and TRBJ2-7, with TRBD1 matching 7 bases. After removal of 2 bases from V and 2 bases from J, the junction contained 4 bases not matched to a gene. Looked up from germline, CDR1 is SGHNT and CDR2 is YYREEE (reference sequence). CDR3 length: 14 amino acids. The CDR3: CASSLTGVTYEQYF. CDR3 sequence (DNA): TGTGCCAGCAGCTTAACAGGGGTGACCTACGAGCAGTACTTC.

The chain employs TRBV27 and TRBJ2-7; 14 bases align to TRBD2. Germline loops: CDR1 MNHEY, CDR2 SMNVEV (reference sequence). The CDR3 is 15 residues long. Trimming removed 6 bases from V and 2 bases from J; junction bases left unmatched: 3. CDR3 nucleotide sequence: TGTGCCAGCAGGACTAGCGGGAGGGCTCCCTACGAGCAGTACTTC. This encodes CASRTSGRAPYEQYF.

This clone was found once. The chain couples TRBV11-2 to TRBJ1-1; a weak D match, TRBD1 (5 bases). The V gene lost 1 base and the J gene lost 0 bases, with 9 bases spanning the gap. The CDR3 contains 15 residues. The germline V gene encodes CDR1 SGHAT and CDR2 FQNNGV. The chain's CDR3 is CASSLAGNLNTEAFF. The CDR3, as DNA: TGTGCCAGCAGCTTAGCAGGGAATTTGAACACTGAAGCTTTCTTT. The whole variable domain, remainder taken from reference TRBV11-2 and TRBJ1-1, is EAGVAQSPRYKIIEKRQSVAFWCNPISGHATLYWYQQILGQGPKLLIQFQNNGVVDDSQLPKDRFSAERLKGVDSTLKIQPAKLEDSAVYLCASSLAGNLNTEAFFGQGTRLTVV.

This chain links TRBV7-2 with TRBJ2-3, with D possibly being TRBD1 (6 bases). Looked up from germline, CDR1 is SGHTA and CDR2 is FQGNSA. This CDR3 contains 16 residues. V lost 5 bases and J lost 2, with 17 bases in between. CDR3 bases: TGTGCCAGCAGCACAAACGGACAGACATACACAGATACGCAGTATTTT. It codes for CASSTNGQTYTDTQYF.

This sequence joins TRBV5-1 and TRBJ2-1, with 9 bases fitting TRBD2. The CDR3 loop spans 16 amino acids. Unmatched junction bases numbered 12, after V lost 4 bases and J lost 7 bases. Germline V lookup: CDR1 SGHRS, CDR2 YFSETQ. In DNA, the CDR3 is TGCGCCAGCAGCCCTTCTCCTAGCGGGACTGGGAATGAGCAGTTCTTC. Translated: CASSPSPSGTGNEQFF.

This chain joins TRBV10-3 and TRBJ2-1; D possibly corresponds to TRBD1 (7 bases). V was clipped by 4 bases and J by 0 bases, with 28 bases between them. CDR3 length: 21 residues. Germline lookup yields CDR1 ENHRY and CDR2 SYGVKD. The CDR3 is CAISAVAKGARDFISYNEQFF. For the CDR3, the DNA is TGTGCCATCAGTGCCGTCGCTAAGGGGGCGCGGGACTTCATCTCCTACAATGAGCAGTTCTTC.

This clone was detected once. CDR3 coding DNA: TGTGCCATCACACCCAGCGGGACGGCGAATGAGCAGTTCTTC. This sequence encodes CAITPSGTANEQFF. The chain has TRBV10-3 and TRBJ2-1; TRBD2 matches 7 bases. The CDR3 spans 14 residues. CDR1 and CDR2 from the germline V gene are ENHRY and SYGVKD. Losses at the gene ends were 7 bases for V and 7 bases for J; bases not matched to a gene: 10.

This chain joins TRBV7-2 and TRBJ1-4, with 7 bases aligning to TRBD1. Germline V gene data show CDR1 as SGHTA and CDR2 as FQGNSA. The V gene end was trimmed by 4 bases and the J gene end by 4 bases; junction bases not matched to a gene: 3. The CDR3 has 14 residues. Here the CDR3 reads CASSYRGDNEKLFF. CDR3 in DNA: TGTGCCAGCAGCTACAGGGGAGATAATGAAAAACTGTTTTTT.

J is TRBJ2-1 and V is TRBV20-1, with D possibly matching TRBD2 (5 bases). The length of the CDR3 is 11 residues. Germline V gives CDR1 DFQATT, CDR2 SNEGSKA (reference sequence). The CDR3 sequence is CTLDGVNEQFF. For the CDR3, the DNA is TGCACCTTAGACGGGGTGAATGAGCAGTTCTTC.

The CDR3 DNA reads as TGTGCCAGCAGTCTGGGACAGGGAAGACCTGGGGCCAACGTCCTGACTTTC. This translates into CASSLGQGRPGANVLTF. The chain is built from TRBV2 and TRBJ2-6; 9 bases are a match to TRBD1. The germline V gene has CDR1 SNHLY and CDR2 FYNNEI. The CDR3 extends over 17 amino acids. V trimming: 5 bases; J trimming: 2 bases; junction bases outside the gene matches: 7.

V is TRBV9 and J is TRBJ2-5; TRBD2 agrees at 12 bases. Germline V CDR1 and CDR2: SGDLS, YYNGEE. The CDR3 extends over 17 amino acids. The ends lost 3 bases at V and 1 base at J; junction bases unmatched: 7. The CDR3 sequence: CASSARASGGAQETQYF. Here the CDR3 DNA reads TGTGCCAGCAGCGCCCGAGCTAGCGGGGGGGCCCAAGAGACCCAGTACTTC.

The rearrangement links TRBV10-3 to TRBJ1-1; no firm D call. CDR3 length equals 13 residues. Trimming took off 6 bases at V and 5 bases at J, with 13 bases between the two ends. Germline CDR1 and CDR2: ENHRY and SYGVKD. CDR3 region: CAIRSEPTTEAFF. CDR3 nucleotides: TGTGCCATCAGATCGGAGCCAACAACTGAAGCTTTCTTT.

This rearrangement joins TRBV15 to TRBJ2-2, with 9 bases aligning to TRBD2. The germline V gene encodes CDR1 LNHNV and CDR2 YYDKDF (reference sequence). This CDR3 is built from 16 residues. V trimming: 3 bases; J trimming: 1 base; junction bases outside the gene matches: 3. The CDR3 here is CATSRFSGGNTGELFF. CDR3 nucleotides: TGTGCCACCAGCAGGTTTAGCGGGGGGAACACCGGGGAGCTGTTTTTT.

The chain combines TRBV12-2 with TRBJ1-2; TRBD1, as called in the table, went unchecked against the DNA. TRBV12-2 is flagged as a pseudogene. This CDR3 region has 19 residues. CDR3 sequence: CASRHIQGLRFTSNYGYTF. In DNA form, the CDR3 reads TGTGCAAGTCGCCATATACAGGGGCTTCGATTTACCTCTAACTATGGCTACACCTTC.

The chain employs TRBV7-2 and TRBJ2-7; tentatively, D is TRBD2 (6 bases). The V end was cut by 7 bases, the J end by 3 bases, with 13 bases between. The CDR3 contains 13 residues. Germline loops: CDR1 SGHTA, CDR2 FQGNSA. Written as DNA, the CDR3 is TGTGCCAGCACCGTTGGGAGGAACTACGAGCAGTACTTC. Its translation: CASTVGRNYEQYF.

The gene calls are TRBV29-1 and TRBJ2-3; D is ambiguous. The germline V and J ends were trimmed by 6 bases and 1 base, with 11 bases remaining between them. Germline V lookup: CDR1 SQVTM, CDR2 ANQGSEA. CDR3 size: 13 residues. The CDR3 reads CSVVPSGTDTQYF. DNA for the CDR3: TGCAGCGTGGTCCCTTCGGGCACAGATACGCAGTATTTT.

This clone was picked up a small number of times. The V gene is TRBV7-2, the J gene TRBJ2-3, with TRBD2 matching over 13 bases. The CDR3 contains 18 residues. CDR1 is SGHTA, CDR2 FQGNSA, per germline. V lost 2 bases to trimming and J lost 3 bases; unmatched junction nucleotides: 8. Here the CDR3 DNA reads TGTGCCAGCAGCTTATCACTAGCGGGGGGGCGTAAAACAGATACGCAGTATTTT. Amino acids: CASSLSLAGGRKTDTQYF.

This chain links TRBV9 with TRBJ2-3, with 13 bases aligning to TRBD2. The germline gives CDR1 SGDLS, CDR2 YYNGEE. Germline trimming cut 3 bases from V and 2 bases from J; bases unmatched to any gene: 15. This CDR3 has 20 amino acids. CDR3 in amino acids: CASSAEGGTGTSGVTDTQYF. Here the CDR3 DNA reads TGTGCCAGCAGCGCCGAGGGGGGGACCGGGACTAGCGGGGTCACAGATACGCAGTATTTT.

The chain has TRBV29-1 and TRBJ2-7; 7 nucleotides align to TRBD1. CDR3 length: 13 amino acids. Losses at the gene ends were 5 bases for V and 7 bases for J; bases not matched to a gene: 11. Germline V gene data show CDR1 as SQVTM and CDR2 as ANQGSEA. This chain's CDR3 is CSVTGTAEFEQYF. The CDR3 bases are TGCAGCGTTACTGGGACAGCAGAGTTTGAGCAGTACTTC.

The chain carries TRBV7-2 and TRBJ2-1; TRBD2 matches at 7 bases. CDR3 length: 15 residues. The junction had 5 bases not matched to a gene; V was cut back by 2 bases and J by 4 bases. Germline CDR1 and CDR2: SGHTA and FQGNSA. This CDR3 is CASSLTRLAYNEQFF. CDR3 nucleotides: TGTGCCAGCAGCTTAACCCGACTAGCATACAATGAGCAGTTCTTC.

The rearrangement links TRBV6-5 to TRBJ2-1; 8 positions match TRBD1. Germline values: CDR1 MNHEY, CDR2 SVGAGI. V lost 6 bases to trimming and J lost 5 bases; unmatched junction nucleotides: 9. There are 15 residues in the CDR3. CDR3 sequence reads: CASSRDRGQNNEQFF. CDR3 nucleotide sequence: TGTGCCAGCAGCCGCGACAGGGGTCAAAACAATGAGCAGTTCTTC.